This TCR beta chain appears in the sequencing data of a study of blood T cell repertoires in COVID-19. The germline V gene encodes CDR1 PRHDT and CDR2 FYEKMQ (reference sequence). V shed 4 bases, J shed 4 bases, and the junction held 8 bases outside the gene matches. The CDR3 extends over 16 amino acids. Generated by immunoSEQ multiplex PCR, the TCRdb table keeps only in-frame clones and is missing some. The repertoire consists of 280,000 or so clones, with around 86% occurring once and the leading ten covering about an eighth. The chain has TRBV13 and TRBJ2-7; 12 bases match TRBD2. Sequenced input: peripheral blood. The TCR was taken from a human donor in a cohort sampled during active COVID-19. The chain's CDR3 is CASSSPLAGGRYEQYF. Written as DNA, the CDR3 is TGTGCCAGCAGCTCTCCCCTAGCGGGAGGGAGGTACGAGCAGTACTTC.